This T cell receptor beta chain was captured in a study of blood T cell repertoires in COVID-19. Clones were sequenced by immunoSEQ multiplex PCR, and TCRdb holds only the in-frame ones, with some missing. The sample has around 59,000 clones, under 90% seen once; the top ten hold 25% to 35%. Specimen: peripheral blood. The receptor comes from an elderly woman with active or convalescent COVID-19.

CDR3: CASRAGSYEQYF. CDR3 in DNA: TGTGCCAGCAGGGCAGGGTCCTACGAGCAGTACTTC. V usage is TRBV2 and J usage is TRBJ2-7; D is perhaps TRBD1 (5 bases). The V and J ends lost 6 bases and 1 base respectively, with 7 bases between them. The CDR3 loop spans 12 amino acids. Germline V CDR1 and CDR2: SNHLY, FYNNEI.